These 24 T cell receptor beta chains were sequenced from one sample in a study of technical replicates of blood from a few donors. Sequencing used immunoSEQ multiplex PCR; TCRdb keeps in-frame clones, though not all of them. The table lists about 81,000 clones, around 95% of them singletons. Sequencing used T cells isolated from PBMCs. These receptors were taken from a human donor in good health.

The V gene is TRBV6-6, the J gene TRBJ2-2, with a weak D call TRBD2 (6 bases). The CDR3 is made up of 13 amino acids. The ends were cut back, 6 bases at V and 7 bases at J, with 12 bases in the middle. Germline CDR1 is MNHNY and CDR2 is SVGAGI (reference sequence). The CDR3 bases are TGTGCCAGCAGATCTAGCGTGGACGGGGAGCTGTTTTTT. This translates into CASRSSVDGELFF.

V gene TRBV19 combines with J gene TRBJ2-7; D may be TRBD1 (6 bases). The CDR3 consists of 15 residues. Trimming pared 1 base from V and 0 bases from J, leaving 10 bases between. Germline CDR1 is LNHDA and CDR2 is SQIVND (reference sequence). The CDR3, as DNA: TGTGCCAGTAGTATAGCGGACAGCTACTCCTACGAGCAGTACTTC. Translation gives CASSIADSYSYEQYF.

This clone was counted once. CDR3 in DNA: TGTGCCAGCACCAGGGTCGCGGGGGCCAACGTCCTGACTTTC. Translation: CASTRVAGANVLTF. The chain employs TRBV6-4 and TRBJ2-6; D might be TRBD1 (5 bases). Per germline, CDR1 MRHNA and CDR2 SNTAGT. The CDR3 contains 14 residues. Deletions cut 7 bases from V and 4 bases from J, with 11 bases between.

The chain couples TRBV2 to TRBJ2-1; TRBD2 aligns across 7 bases. CDR3 length equals 15 residues. The germline CDR1 and CDR2 sequences are SNHLY and FYNNEI. Trimming at V came to 5 bases and at J to 3 bases, leaving 7 bases not matched to a gene. CDR3 DNA: TGTGCCAGCAGTCCGGGACTAACCCTCTACAATGAGCAGTTCTTC. Translated: CASSPGLTLYNEQFF.

This clone was counted a single time. The rearrangement uses TRBV30 and TRBJ2-7; D is unresolved. Germline V gene lookup returns CDR1 GTSNPN and CDR2 SVGIG (reference sequence). V was cut by 3 bases and J by 1 base, with 7 bases left in between. This CDR3 has 12 amino acids. The chain's CDR3 is CAWSPSSYEQYF. CDR3 in DNA: TGTGCCTGGAGCCCCTCTTCCTACGAGCAGTACTTC.

V is TRBV10-2 and J is TRBJ1-5; 8 positions match TRBD1. This CDR3 comprises 13 residues. Germline CDR1 and CDR2: WSHSY and SAAADI. The ends lost 7 bases at V and 5 bases at J; junction bases unmatched: 4. CDR3 sequence reads: CASIKTGDQPQHF. The CDR3 region has the DNA TGCGCCAGCATTAAGACAGGGGATCAGCCCCAGCATTTT.

The CDR3 nucleotides read TGTGCCAGCAGTTATAATCGGGAGTCTTACGAGCAGTACTTC. As protein: CASSYNRESYEQYF. The chain joins TRBV6-5 to TRBJ2-7, with D possibly TRBD2 on 6 matching bases. This CDR3 is built from 14 residues. Germline V CDR1 and CDR2: MNHEY, SVGAGI. The V gene lost 3 bases and the J gene lost 4 bases, with 13 bases spanning the gap.

The chain recombines TRBV10-1 with TRBJ2-5, with TRBD2 matching 13 bases. After removal of 5 bases from V and 5 bases from J, the junction contained 14 bases not matched to a gene. The germline gives CDR1 WNHNN, CDR2 SYGVQD (reference sequence). The CDR3 has 18 amino acids. For the CDR3, the DNA is TGCGCCAGCAGTTTCGGACTAGCGGGAGCTGAGGGTGAGGAGACCCAGTACTTC. Translated, it gives CASSFGLAGAEGEETQYF.

The CDR3 region is CASSPLEYEQFF. CDR3 nucleotide sequence: TGTGCCAGCAGCCCCCTGGAGTATGAGCAGTTCTTC. The chain links TRBV11-2 to TRBJ2-1, with D uncertain. Germline V gives CDR1 SGHAT, CDR2 FQNNGV. V lost 5 bases to trimming and J lost 8 bases, with 10 bases between them. CDR3 length: 12 amino acids.

The chain is built from TRBV30 and TRBJ1-3, with D unclear. CDR3 length: 14 amino acids. Per the germline V gene, CDR1 is GTSNPN and CDR2 is SVGIG (reference sequence). Between the trimmed V and J ends, which lost 4 bases and 6 bases, there was a span of 16 bases. The chain's CDR3 is CAWNEGHYANTIYF. CDR3 in DNA: TGTGCCTGGAATGAGGGTCATTACGCAAACACCATATATTTT.

The V call is TRBV30, the J call TRBJ1-4, with D perhaps matching TRBD1 (5 bases). The germline V and J ends were trimmed by 5 bases and 6 bases, with 13 bases remaining between them. CDR3 length equals 13 residues. Germline V lookup: CDR1 GTSNPN, CDR2 SVGIG (reference sequence). The CDR3 DNA follows: TGTGCCTGGCTTCGGACATGGGATGAAAAACTGTTTTTT. It is translated as CAWLRTWDEKLFF.

The chain employs TRBV11-2 and TRBJ1-1; D perhaps matches TRBD1 (6 bases). The CDR3 is 13 amino acids. The V gene's germline CDR1 is SGHAT and CDR2 FQNNGV. Trimming removed 4 bases at V and 4 bases at J, with 10 bases between. The CDR3, as DNA: TGTGCCAGCAGCTACAGGGAGGGCACTGAAGCTTTCTTT. It yields the protein CASSYREGTEAFF.

The chain links TRBV5-6 to TRBJ1-2, with a weak D call TRBD1 (5 bases). The germline CDR1 and CDR2 sequences are SGHDT and YYEEEE. The CDR3 has 15 residues. Trimming took off 2 bases at V and 2 bases at J, with 13 bases between the two ends. This CDR3 is CASSLPGEGNYGYTF. CDR3 nucleotide sequence: TGTGCCAGCAGCTTACCTGGGGAGGGGAACTATGGCTACACCTTC.

CDR3 in DNA: TGTGCCGGAGGGGCTCTGAACACTGAAGCTTTCTTT. It yields the protein CAGGALNTEAFF. J is TRBJ1-1 and V is TRBV6-6; D may be TRBD1 (5 bases). Trimming removed 11 bases from V and 0 bases from J, with 10 bases in between. This CDR3 has 12 amino acids. Per germline, CDR1 MNHNY and CDR2 SVGAGI (reference sequence).

The chain links TRBV7-3 to TRBJ1-1, with 8 bases that match TRBD1. Germline CDR1 and CDR2: SGHTA and FQGTGA. The ends lost 2 bases at V and 2 bases at J; junction bases unmatched: 1. The CDR3 runs 14 residues. Here the CDR3 reads CASSLDRGNTEAFF. CDR3 in DNA: TGTGCCAGCAGCTTAGACAGGGGAAACACTGAAGCTTTCTTT.

V gene TRBV6-6 combines with J gene TRBJ2-6, with TRBD1 as a possible D gene (6 bases). The CDR3 runs to 16 residues. With 0 bases removed from V and 4 bases from J, the gap between germline ends came to 10 bases. Per germline, CDR1 MNHNY and CDR2 SVGAGI (reference sequence). Here the CDR3 DNA reads TGTGCCAGCAGTTACTCGTCAGGGGTAGGGGCCAACGTCCTGACTTTC. It is translated as CASSYSSGVGANVLTF.

J is TRBJ1-5 and V is TRBV19; D gene uncertain. The CDR3 totals 14 residues. Germline V gene data show CDR1 as LNHDA and CDR2 as SQIVND (reference sequence). Trimming removed 8 bases at V and 1 base at J, with 12 bases between. CDR3 coding DNA: TGTGCCAGTCAGACATTCGCCAGCAATCAGCCCCAGCATTTT. It translates to CASQTFASNQPQHF.

This chain connects TRBV18 to TRBJ2-7; 9 bases are shared with TRBD1. This CDR3 has 13 amino acids. J lost 6 bases, V lost 2 bases, and 2 bases had no gene match. Germline V gene data show CDR1 as KGHSH and CDR2 as LQKENI. In DNA form, the CDR3 reads TGTGCCAGCTCACCAGGACAGGGGCGCGAGCAGTACTTC. Translation gives CASSPGQGREQYF.

The chain couples TRBV11-2 to TRBJ1-4; possible D gene TRBD1, 5 bases. Germline lookup yields CDR1 SGHAT and CDR2 FQNNGV. This CDR3 has 16 residues. V lost 5 bases and J 0 bases, leaving 13 bases between the germline ends. CDR3 protein: CASSRRTFATNEKLFF. CDR3 DNA sequence: TGTGCCAGCAGCCGCCGGACATTTGCAACTAATGAAAAACTGTTTTTT.

The chain uses TRBV29-1 and TRBJ2-5, with 8 nucleotides matching TRBD1. V was clipped by 8 bases and J by 4 bases; unmatched bases: 9. CDR3 length: 13 amino acids. The germline V gene has CDR1 SQVTM and CDR2 ANQGSEA. CDR3 protein: CSTLTGVSETQYF. The CDR3 coding sequence is TGCAGCACACTGACAGGGGTGTCAGAGACCCAGTACTTC.

The chain employs TRBV21-1 and TRBJ1-1; the D call in the table, TRBD1, was not verified against the DNA. TRBV21-1 is labeled a pseudogene. The CDR3 has 14 residues. In DNA form, the CDR3 reads TGTGCCAGCAGCAAAGTCAGGTATTACGCTGAAGCTTTCTTT. Residues: CASSKVRYYAEAFF.

The genes are TRBV21-1 and TRBJ1-1; the table's D call TRBD1 went unverified against the DNA. TRBV21-1 is a documented pseudogene. The CDR3 loop spans 14 amino acids. The CDR3 protein is CASRKGQGKTEAFF. CDR3 DNA: TGTGCCAGCAGAAAGGGACAGGGGAAAACTGAAGCTTTCTTT.

The chain employs TRBV5-1 and TRBJ1-2; D remains ambiguous. The germline V gene encodes CDR1 SGHRS and CDR2 YFSETQ. CDR3 size: 14 residues. V was trimmed by 4 bases and J by 8 bases, leaving 18 bases between them. CDR3 residues: CASSTGGDIWGYTF. The CDR3 DNA follows: TGCGCCAGCAGCACCGGAGGAGACATCTGGGGCTACACCTTC.

V usage is TRBV5-5 and J usage is TRBJ1-2; the D gene is possibly TRBD1 (5 bases). The V end lost 4 bases, the J end lost 5 bases, and 12 bases lay between the germline ends. Germline loops: CDR1 SGHKS, CDR2 YYEKEE (reference sequence). This CDR3 contains 13 residues. CDR3 region: CASSEGLRYGYTF. In DNA, the CDR3 is TGTGCCAGCAGCGAGGGACTTCGGTATGGCTACACCTTC.